What follows are 31 T cell receptor beta chains derived from one specimen sequenced in a study of blood T cell repertoires in COVID-19. Some clones are missing from TCRdb's copy, which holds only in-frame ones; the method was immunoSEQ multiplex PCR. The repertoire consists of 190,000 or so clones, with 85% occurring once and the leading ten covering about 17%. Sequenced input: PBMCs or T cells enriched from blood (not recorded which). Every receptor here comes from a man in his forties or fifties who had recovered from COVID-19.

This chain's CDR3 is CATHGTGGNTIYF. CDR3 DNA: TGTGCCACCCACGGGACAGGGGGAAACACCATATATTTT. This chain links TRBV7-8 with TRBJ1-3; TRBD1 agrees at 9 bases. CDR3 length: 13 residues. The germline V gene encodes CDR1 SGHVS and CDR2 FQNEAQ. V trimming: 10 bases; J trimming: 4 bases; junction bases outside the gene matches: 5.

This clone was seen just once. The chain has TRBV27 and TRBJ1-5; possibly TRBD1 for D (5 bases). CDR1 and CDR2 (germline): MNHEY, SMNVEV (reference sequence). Between the trimmed V and J ends, which lost 8 bases and 7 bases, there was a span of 12 bases. The CDR3 consists of 12 residues. DNA for the CDR3: TGTGCCAGCTCACGAGCAGGGCAGCCCCAGCATTTT. This sequence encodes CASSRAGQPQHF.

This rearrangement joins TRBV4-1 to TRBJ2-3; TRBD2 aligns across 14 bases. Germline loops: CDR1 MGHRA, CDR2 YSYEKL. The CDR3 covers 19 residues. After removal of 4 bases from V and 1 base from J, the junction contained 10 bases not matched to a gene. CDR3 sequence (DNA): TGCGCCAGCAGCCTCAGGGGGACTAGCGGGAGATATGGCACAGATACGCAGTATTTT. This encodes CASSLRGTSGRYGTDTQYF.

The chain links TRBV30 to TRBJ1-5; possibly TRBD1 for D (6 bases). Looked up from germline, CDR1 is GTSNPN and CDR2 is SVGIG (reference sequence). V lost 5 bases, J lost 7 bases, and 18 bases lay in between. The CDR3 extends over 14 amino acids. DNA of the CDR3: TGTGCCTGGTCTCAAGGGGGAGAGGAGCAGCCCCAGCATTTT. It is translated as CAWSQGGEEQPQHF.

The V gene is TRBV7-9, the J gene TRBJ2-1; perhaps TRBD2 as D (6 bases). The CDR3 has 15 residues. Trimming took 0 bases from V and 4 from J, leaving 10 bases between them. Germline V lookup: CDR1 SEHNR, CDR2 FQNEAQ (reference sequence). The CDR3 nucleotides are TGTGCCAGCAGCTTAGCGGGAGGCGCATACAATGAGCAGTTCTTC. It codes for CASSLAGGAYNEQFF. Variable domain in full (rest from reference TRBV7-9 and TRBJ2-1): DTGVSQNPRHKITKRGQNVTFRCDPISEHNRLYWYRQTLGQGPEFLTYFQNEAQLEKSRLLSDRFSAERPKGSFSTLEIQRTEQGDSAMYLCASSLAGGAYNEQFFGPGTRLTVL.

The chain employs TRBV27 and TRBJ1-6; 10 nucleotides align to TRBD1. V was pared by 2 bases and J by 2 bases, with 9 bases of the junction left unmatched. CDR1 is MNHEY, CDR2 SMNVEV, per germline (reference sequence). CDR3 length: 19 residues. The CDR3 bases are TGTGCCAGCAGTTTACAGCCGGGACAGGGGAGGACCTATAATTCACCCCTCCACTTT. Residues: CASSLQPGQGRTYNSPLHF.

This chain connects TRBV18 to TRBJ1-2, with TRBD1 identical over 11 bases. V shed 5 bases, J shed 7 bases, and the junction held 6 bases outside the gene matches. CDR1 and CDR2 (germline): KGHSH, LQKENI. This CDR3 spans 14 amino acids. The CDR3 DNA follows: TGTGCCAGCTCAAACCAGGACAGGGGGCTTGGCTACACCTTC. It yields the protein CASSNQDRGLGYTF.

On this clone: The junction differs from germline at one of its ends, possibly a read error. This sample includes further DNA sequences coding for the same CDR3. The chain employs TRBV24-1 and TRBJ1-2, with 9 nucleotides matching TRBD1. The CDR3 has 14 residues. Germline CDR1 reads KGHDR; CDR2 reads SFDVKD. The CDR3, as DNA: TGTGCTACCAGTGATGCGGGACAGGGCTATGGCTACACCTTC. Translation gives CATSDAGQGYGYTF.

The chain recombines TRBV2 with TRBJ1-6, with TRBD1 identical over 8 bases. The germline V gene has CDR1 SNHLY and CDR2 FYNNEI. V was pared by 6 bases and J by 9 bases, with 10 bases of the junction left unmatched. CDR3 length: 15 amino acids. CDR3 protein: CASRNQQGVGSPLHF. The CDR3 DNA is TGTGCCAGCAGAAACCAACAGGGGGTCGGTTCACCCCTCCACTTT.

The V gene is TRBV7-9, the J gene TRBJ2-7; D is possibly TRBD2 (5 bases). The V end lost 2 bases, the J end lost 1 base, and 9 bases lay between the germline ends. In germline, CDR1 is SEHNR, CDR2 FQNEAQ (reference sequence). The CDR3 is 14 residues long. DNA of the CDR3: TGTGCCAGCAGCTTAAGGGAGAAATCCTACGAGCAGTACTTC. Residues: CASSLREKSYEQYF.

The genes are TRBV6-5 and TRBJ2-7, with TRBD1 identical over 11 bases. Germline V gives CDR1 MNHEY, CDR2 SVGAGI. V shed 6 bases and J 4 bases; nucleotides not matched to a gene: 5. The CDR3 length is 14 residues. CDR3 in amino acids: CASRRGQGAYEQYF. For the CDR3, the DNA is TGTGCCAGCAGACGCGGACAGGGGGCGTACGAGCAGTACTTC.

V is TRBV3-1 (or the pseudogene TRBV3-2) and J is TRBJ1-2; D unclear. Germline CDR1 reads LGHDT; CDR2 reads YNNKEL (reference sequence). This CDR3 is built from 12 residues. Trimming took off 1 base at V and 9 bases at J, with 9 bases between the two ends. This CDR3 is CASSQVSSRYTF. Written as DNA, the CDR3 is TGTGCCAGCAGCCAAGTCTCTTCCCGCTACACCTTC.

The chain is built from TRBV6-5 and TRBJ1-1; D is possibly TRBD1 (5 bases). Trimming pared 2 bases from V and 4 bases from J, leaving 11 bases between. Germline lookup yields CDR1 MNHEY and CDR2 SVGAGI. CDR3 size: 14 residues. This chain's CDR3 is CASSYQQRGTEAFF. CDR3 coding DNA: TGTGCCAGCAGTTACCAACAAAGGGGCACTGAAGCTTTCTTT.

The rearrangement links TRBV28 to TRBJ2-7, with 8 bases that match TRBD1. Unmatched junction bases numbered 8, after V lost 5 bases and J lost 5 bases. The CDR3 is made up of 14 amino acids. Per germline, CDR1 MDHEN and CDR2 SYDVKM. The CDR3 loop reads CASSAYRGFHEQYF. CDR3 nucleotides: TGTGCCAGCAGTGCTTACAGGGGGTTCCACGAGCAGTACTTC. The full variable domain, its missing parts supplied by reference TRBV28 and TRBJ2-7, is DVKVTQSSRYLVKRTGEKVFLECVQDMDHENMFWYRQDPGLGLRLIYFSYDVKMKEKGDIPEGYSVSREKKERFSLILESASTNQTSMYLCASSAYRGFHEQYFGPGTRLTVT.

This chain's CDR3 is CASSGRTGVISPLHF. The CDR3 DNA reads TGTGCCAGCAGTGGGAGGACAGGGGTAATTTCACCCCTCCACTTT. This chain joins TRBV2 and TRBJ1-6; 9 bases are shared with TRBD1. The V gene end was trimmed by 4 bases and the J gene end by 9 bases; junction bases not matched to a gene: 7. Germline CDR1 and CDR2: SNHLY and FYNNEI. The CDR3 contains 15 residues.

V and J are TRBV4-2 and TRBJ1-1; D unresolved. Trimming pared 1 base from V and 0 bases from J, leaving 6 bases between. From germline, CDR1 is LGHNA and CDR2 YNFKEQ. This CDR3 spans 14 amino acids. The CDR3 DNA follows: TGTGCCAGCAGCCAAGTCTCTGTGAACACTGAAGCTTTCTTT. Its protein product is CASSQVSVNTEAFF.

This clone appeared a few times. V gene TRBV27 combines with J gene TRBJ1-6, with 8 bases fitting TRBD1. The CDR3 runs 16 residues. Germline values: CDR1 MNHEY, CDR2 SMNVEV (reference sequence). The J segment lost 6 bases and the V segment lost 5 bases, leaving 9 bases of the junction unmatched. CDR3 in amino acids: CASSLGDRIANSPLHF. CDR3 coding DNA: TGTGCCAGCAGTCTTGGGGACAGGATAGCTAATTCACCCCTCCACTTT.

This clone was seen more than once but under ten times. The chain couples TRBV30 to TRBJ2-2, with D perhaps matching TRBD2 (5 bases). Germline V gene sequence: CDR1 GTSNPN, CDR2 SVGIG (reference sequence). The CDR3 has 13 residues. CDR3 bases: TGTGCTTCTTCGGGGTTAGACACCGGGGAGCTGTTTTTT. This encodes CASSGLDTGELFF. The full variable domain, its missing parts supplied by reference TRBV30 and TRBJ2-2, is SQTIHQWPATLVQPVGSPLSLECTVEGTSNPNLYWYRQAAGRGLQLLFYSVGIGQISSEVPQNLSASRPQDRQFILSSKKLLLSDSGFYLCASSGLDTGELFFGEGSRLTVL.

This clone was observed a single time. The sample contains more than one DNA sequence encoding this CDR3. The chain has TRBV3-1 (or the pseudogene TRBV3-2) and TRBJ2-7; D is possibly TRBD2 (5 bases). Between the trimmed V and J ends, which lost 1 base and 7 bases, there was a span of 8 bases. The CDR3 is 12 residues long. Germline CDR1 LGHDT, CDR2 YNNKEL (reference sequence). CDR3 loop: CASSQGRGEQYF. CDR3 DNA sequence: TGTGCCAGCAGCCAAGGAAGAGGGGAGCAGTACTTC.

V and J are TRBV30 and TRBJ2-7; 10 bases agree with TRBD2. The CDR3 totals 17 residues. The J segment lost 1 base and the V segment lost 2 bases, leaving 11 bases of the junction unmatched. Germline loops: CDR1 GTSNPN, CDR2 SVGIG (reference sequence). CDR3 sequence reads: CAWSLSRTSGYSYEQYF. In nucleotides, the CDR3 is TGTGCCTGGAGTCTATCGCGGACTAGCGGATATTCCTACGAGCAGTACTTC.

The genes are TRBV19 and TRBJ1-5; D not resolved. Trimming left V 2 bases short and J 8 bases short, with 13 bases between. The CDR3 spans 14 residues. Germline V CDR1 and CDR2: LNHDA, SQIVND (reference sequence). This chain's CDR3 is CASSILGSMEPQHF. In nucleotides, the CDR3 is TGTGCCAGTAGTATACTGGGCAGTATGGAGCCCCAGCATTTT.

In its sample, this clone was seen a few times. The chain is built from TRBV5-1 and TRBJ1-2; D gene unclear. Germline assignment: CDR1 SGHRS and CDR2 YFSETQ. Deletions cut 3 bases from V and 6 bases from J, with 21 bases between. The CDR3 totals 16 residues. The CDR3 is CASSSLVEGQHHGYTF. Written as DNA, the CDR3 is TGCGCCAGCAGCTCCCTCGTGGAGGGCCAACACCATGGCTACACCTTC.

This clone appeared a few times. This chain connects TRBV30 to TRBJ2-7; 13 nucleotides agree with TRBD2. J was trimmed by 7 bases and V by 3 bases; bases with no gene match: 9. Germline CDR1 reads GTSNPN; CDR2 reads SVGIG (reference sequence). CDR3 length equals 15 residues. In DNA, the CDR3 is TGTGCCTGGAGCCAGGGACTAGCGGGATCTGAGGAGCAGTACTTC. Translating gives CAWSQGLAGSEEQYF.

The chain couples TRBV6-5 to TRBJ1-5, with 7 bases that match TRBD1. From germline, CDR1 is MNHEY and CDR2 SVGAGI. The CDR3 spans 16 residues. With 0 bases clipped from V and 6 bases from J, the junction kept 8 bases outside the gene matches. CDR3 bases: TGTGCCAGCAGTTACTCAGCGTCAGGGGGGCGTCAGCCCCAGCATTTT. Translating it yields CASSYSASGGRQPQHF.

The V gene is TRBV7-2, the J gene TRBJ2-7, with TRBD2 matching over 7 bases. CDR1 and CDR2 from the germline V gene are SGHTA and FQGNSA. After removal of 2 bases from V and 4 bases from J, the junction contained 11 bases not matched to a gene. The CDR3 is 16 amino acids. The CDR3 loop reads CASSLWPAGVGYEQYF. DNA of the CDR3: TGTGCCAGCAGCTTATGGCCGGCGGGAGTCGGGTACGAGCAGTACTTC.

The CDR3 region has the DNA TGTGCCAGCAGCTTAGGAAGACTAGGGCGCACAGATACGCAGTATTTT. It specifies CASSLGRLGRTDTQYF. This chain joins TRBV13 and TRBJ2-3, with a tentative D call TRBD2 (6 bases). CDR3 length: 16 residues. Germline loops: CDR1 PRHDT, CDR2 FYEKMQ (reference sequence). Trimming shortened V by 0 bases and J by 1 base, and 11 bases separated the two germline ends.

This clone was detected only once. DNA for the CDR3: TGTGCCAGCAGCTCGGGGGGGCAGGGATTATACGAGCAGTACTTC. Protein product: CASSSGGQGLYEQYF. The rearrangement uses TRBV7-8 and TRBJ2-7; TRBD2 agrees at 8 bases. This CDR3 region has 15 residues. The germline CDR1 and CDR2 sequences are SGHVS and FQNEAQ. The V gene end was trimmed by 4 bases and the J gene end by 4 bases; junction bases not matched to a gene: 9.

J is TRBJ2-3 and V is TRBV28, with TRBD1 as a possible D gene (6 bases). The CDR3 runs to 16 residues. CDR1 and CDR2 from the germline V gene are MDHEN and SYDVKM. V was shortened by 7 bases and J by 5 bases, with 22 bases between the two germline ends. CDR3 sequence reads: CASIPPFVQGRDTQYF. Here the CDR3 DNA reads TGTGCCAGCATCCCTCCGTTCGTACAGGGTCGAGATACGCAGTATTTT.

V and J are TRBV19 and TRBJ1-6, with a tentative D call TRBD1 (6 bases). The CDR3 runs to 14 residues. CDR1 and CDR2 from the germline V gene are LNHDA and SQIVND (reference sequence). V was trimmed by 4 bases and J by 2 bases, leaving 6 bases between them. The CDR3 region has the DNA TGTGCCAGTAGTAGGACAGCCTATAATTCACCCCTCCACTTT. Protein: CASSRTAYNSPLHF.

The chain has TRBV5-1 and TRBJ1-2, with unresolved D. V was cut by 2 bases and J by 8 bases, with 19 bases left in between. Germline V gene sequence: CDR1 SGHRS, CDR2 YFSETQ. The CDR3 extends over 15 amino acids. CDR3 sequence: CASSLNSAGSGGYTF. In DNA, the CDR3 is TGCGCCAGCAGCTTAAATTCGGCGGGATCGGGAGGCTACACCTTC.

This clone was counted between two and nine times. This chain uses TRBV11-3 with TRBJ1-2; TRBD1 matches at 8 bases. CDR3 length equals 14 residues. Germline V lookup: CDR1 SGHNT, CDR2 YENEEA. V shed 5 bases and J 7 bases; nucleotides not matched to a gene: 9. CDR3 loop: CASSTGQGQFGYTF. For the CDR3, the DNA is TGTGCCAGCAGCACCGGACAGGGACAGTTTGGCTACACCTTC.